The clone carrying this T cell receptor beta chain was detected many times. No antigen is known for it. With the read ending 3 residues before the CDR3 end, the germline J gene is used to fill in that end. Control and CVID samples contributed equal amounts of genomic DNA. Libraries were prepared by immunoSEQ multiplex PCR; TCRdb keeps only in-frame clonotypes and omits some of them. The sample yields 30,000 to 40,000 clones, without any singletons. The source of the sample is a study of T cell clonality in common variable immunodeficiency. Trimming at V came to 9 bases and at J to 1 base, leaving 6 bases not matched to a gene. Germline V gene sequence: CDR1 SNHLY, CDR2 FYNNEI. The CDR3 extends over 15 amino acids. Study-wide results and limits: CVID patient heterogeneity limited repertoire-clinical complication correlations. Fewer deletions and N-nucleotide insertions were reportedly seen in common variable immunodeficiency TCR beta sequences.

Each donor provided roughly 4.5 to 8.5 ml of heparinized whole blood. The TCR was taken from a person aged 18-69 years in good health. The chain recombines TRBV2 with TRBJ2-5; TRBD2 aligns across 12 bases. Specimen: peripheral blood mononuclear cells. CDR3 region: CASGPGLAGQETQYF. The covered CDR3 bases are TGTGCCAGTGGACCGGGACTAGCGGGCCAAGAGACC.